This T cell receptor (beta chain) originates from a study of a mutant IDH1 vaccine in newly diagnosed glioma. To note about this clone: As yet, its antigen is unknown.

The assay was immunoSEQ multiplex PCR, and TCRdb's table has in-frame clones only and misses some. The data show about 33,000 clones, roughly four fifths seen once. The time point was: week 47, end of study. Each dose of the vaccine consisted of 300 ug of mutant IDH1 20-mer peptide, with topical imiquimod. General study points: Vaccination induced immune responses in about 93% of patients.

From germline, CDR1 is SGHKS and CDR2 YYEKEE (reference sequence). CDR3 length: 14 amino acids. Trimming shortened V by 0 bases and J by 4 bases, and 10 bases separated the two germline ends. The receptor was isolated from a man aged 35 to 55 with glioma. The chain combines TRBV5-5 with TRBJ1-1; TRBD1 might be the D (6 bases). The sample here was PBMCs, taken from a glioma patient whose treatment included an IDH1 peptide vaccine. The DNA for the CDR3 is TGTGCCAGCAGCTTGGCAACAGGGAGCACTGAAGCTTTCTTT. Encoded protein: CASSLATGSTEAFF.